Included here is one T cell receptor beta chain sequence, with context. Its antigen is not identified. A much larger clone differs from this one at a single base, so this may be a read error. These data belong to a study of early T cells in non-severe SARS-CoV-2 infection. In the study overall: Unsorted whole blood bulk RNA was sequenced, with unpaired chains.

Study-level results: Matching against VDJdb likely underestimated virus-specific expansions, favoring anti-spike CD8.

From the 5' RACE reads, TCRdb called clonotypes with MiXCR, one entry per CDR3 protein. The table lists 37,000 or so distinct CDR3 sequences, 6.3% of them singletons. The CDR3 is 15 amino acids. Trimming removed 2 bases at V and 4 bases at J, with 15 bases between. The germline V gene has CDR1 ENHRY and CDR2 SYGVKD. The rearrangement links TRBV10-3 to TRBJ2-7; the D gene is possibly TRBD2 (6 bases). This receptor was taken from an adult who was a healthcare worker with PCR-confirmed SARS-CoV-2 infection or an uninfected control (not recorded which). Material for sequencing was whole blood. The CDR3 reads CAISETTLAVYEQYF. In DNA form, the CDR3 reads TGTGCCATCAGTGAGACTACACTAGCAGTGTACGAGCAGTACTTC.